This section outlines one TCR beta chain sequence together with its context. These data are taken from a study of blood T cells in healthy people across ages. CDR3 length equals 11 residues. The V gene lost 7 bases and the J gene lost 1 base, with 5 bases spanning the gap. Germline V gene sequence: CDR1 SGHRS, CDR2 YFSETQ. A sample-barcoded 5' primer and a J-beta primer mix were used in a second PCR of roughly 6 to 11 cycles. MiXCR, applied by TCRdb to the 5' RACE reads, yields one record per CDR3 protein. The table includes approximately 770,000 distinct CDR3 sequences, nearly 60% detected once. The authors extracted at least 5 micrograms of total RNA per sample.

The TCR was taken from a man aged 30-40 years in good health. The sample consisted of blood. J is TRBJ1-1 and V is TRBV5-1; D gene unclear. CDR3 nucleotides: TGCGCCAGCTTTGAGAACACTGAAGCTTTCTTT. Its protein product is CASFENTEAFF.